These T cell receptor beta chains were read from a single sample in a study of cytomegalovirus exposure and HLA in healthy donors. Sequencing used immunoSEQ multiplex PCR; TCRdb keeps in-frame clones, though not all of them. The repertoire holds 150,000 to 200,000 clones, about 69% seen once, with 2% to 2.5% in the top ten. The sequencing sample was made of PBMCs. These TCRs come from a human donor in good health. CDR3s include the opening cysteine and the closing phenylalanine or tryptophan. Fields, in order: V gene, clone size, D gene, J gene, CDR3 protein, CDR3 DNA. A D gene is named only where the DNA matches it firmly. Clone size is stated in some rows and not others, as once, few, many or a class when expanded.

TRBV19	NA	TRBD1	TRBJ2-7	CASRGQGGTYEQYF	TGTGCCAGTAGGGGACAGGGTGGAACCTACGAGCAGTACTTC
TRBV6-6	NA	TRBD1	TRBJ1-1	CASGPRQGADTEAFF	TGTGCCAGCGGTCCTAGACAGGGGGCGGACACTGAAGCTTTCTTT
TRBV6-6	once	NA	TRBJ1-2	CASSYSGGGGGYTF	TGTGCCAGCAGTTACTCGGGGGGAGGGGGTGGCTACACCTTC
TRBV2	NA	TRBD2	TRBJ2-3	CASMGGGFTDTQYF	TGTGCCAGCATGGGCGGGGGGTTCACAGATACGCAGTATTTT
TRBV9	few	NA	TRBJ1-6	CASSVRDTELHF	TGTGCCAGCAGCGTCCGGGACACAGAGCTCCACTTT
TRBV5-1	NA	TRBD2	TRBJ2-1	CASSSGGGSYNEQFF	TGCGCCAGCAGCTCGGGGGGAGGCTCCTACAATGAGCAGTTCTTC
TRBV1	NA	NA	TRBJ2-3	CTSRLTGTFYF	TGCACCAGCAGGCTTACCGGGACTTTCTATTTT
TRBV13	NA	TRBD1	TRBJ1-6	CASRAYKQGANNSPLHF	TGTGCCAGCAGGGCCTACAAGCAGGGGGCTAATAATTCACCCCTCCACTTT
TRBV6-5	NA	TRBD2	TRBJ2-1	CASSGSGGYNEQFF	TGTGCCAGCAGTGGTAGCGGGGGCTACAATGAGCAGTTCTTC
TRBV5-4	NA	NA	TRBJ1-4	CASSQGLPNEKLFF	TGTGCCAGCAGTCAGGGATTGCCTAATGAAAAACTGTTTTTT
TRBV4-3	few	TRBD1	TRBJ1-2	CASSQDKLGQTNYGYTF	TGCGCCAGCAGCCAAGATAAACTGGGACAGACCAACTATGGCTACACCTTC
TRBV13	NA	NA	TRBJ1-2	CASSPIRDTVWGYTF	TGTGCCAGCAGCCCGATAAGGGACACCGTTTGGGGCTACACCTTC
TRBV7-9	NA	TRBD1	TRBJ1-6	CASSSGGGQGASPLHF	TGTGCCAGCAGCTCCGGAGGCGGACAGGGGGCTTCACCCCTCCACTTT
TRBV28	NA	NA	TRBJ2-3	CASSSGTDTQYF	TGTGCCAGCAGTTCCGGGACAGATACGCAGTATTTT
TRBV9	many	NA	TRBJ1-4	CASSAGGGTNEKLFF	TGTGCCAGCAGCGCCGGGGGGGGCACTAATGAAAAACTGTTTTTT
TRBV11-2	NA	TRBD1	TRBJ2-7	CASSPDRGLTYEQYF	TGTGCCAGCAGCCCAGACAGGGGCTTAACCTACGAGCAGTACTTC
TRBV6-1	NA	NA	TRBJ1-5	CASSGRQIVSNQPQHF	TGTGCCAGCAGTGGTAGACAAATTGTAAGCAATCAGCCCCAGCATTTT
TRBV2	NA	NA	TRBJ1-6	CASSTSGETNSPLHF	TGTGCCAGCAGTACCTCTGGGGAGACAAATTCACCCCTCCACTTT
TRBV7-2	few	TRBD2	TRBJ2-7	CASTPGGPYEQYF	TGTGCCAGCACCCCGGGGGGTCCCTACGAGCAGTACTTC
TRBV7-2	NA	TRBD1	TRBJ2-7	CASKQGAISYEQYF	TGTGCCAGCAAACAGGGGGCCATCTCCTACGAGCAGTACTTC
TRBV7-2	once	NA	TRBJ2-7	CASSLVPGAEQYF	TGTGCCAGCAGCTTAGTCCCCGGAGCCGAGCAGTACTTC
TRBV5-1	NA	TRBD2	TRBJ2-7	CASSTMGLAEQYF	TGCGCCAGCAGCACAATGGGACTAGCCGAGCAGTACTTC
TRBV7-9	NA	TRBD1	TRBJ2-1	CASSLFTGGNEQFF	TGTGCCAGCAGCTTGTTCACAGGGGGCAATGAGCAGTTCTTC
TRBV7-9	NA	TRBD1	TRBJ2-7	CASSSAGTVYEQYF	TGTGCCAGCAGCTCGGCAGGGACAGTCTACGAGCAGTACTTC
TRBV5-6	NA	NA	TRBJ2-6	CASSSPPGGSGANVLTF	TGTGCCAGCAGCTCTCCGCCAGGAGGCTCTGGGGCCAACGTCCTGACTTTC
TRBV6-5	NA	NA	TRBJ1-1	CASRPGAGSNSEAFF	TGTGCCAGCAGACCCGGTGCGGGAAGCAACTCTGAAGCTTTCTTT
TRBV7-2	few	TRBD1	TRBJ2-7	CASSALQGTYEQYF	TGTGCCAGCAGCGCACTACAGGGGACCTACGAGCAGTACTTC
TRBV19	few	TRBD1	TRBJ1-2	CASSAKFRDSYGYTF	TGTGCCAGTAGTGCCAAATTCCGGGACAGCTATGGCTACACCTTC
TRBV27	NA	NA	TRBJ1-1	CASSFPGAGTEAFF	TGTGCCAGCAGTTTCCCAGGGGCCGGCACTGAAGCTTTCTTT
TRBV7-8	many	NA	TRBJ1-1	CAQGTEAFF	TGTGCCCAGGGGACTGAAGCTTTCTTT
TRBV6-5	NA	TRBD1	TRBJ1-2	CASNTDRGDGYTF	TGTGCCAGCAATACTGACAGGGGGGATGGCTACACCTTC
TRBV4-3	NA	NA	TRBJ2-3	CASSQDLASWDTQYF	TGCGCCAGCAGCCAAGACCTAGCGAGTTGGGATACGCAGTATTTT